This T cell receptor beta chain was retrieved from a study of blood T cell repertoires in COVID-19. Trimming took 6 bases from V and 0 from J, leaving 15 bases between them. This CDR3 has 16 amino acids. Germline V gene lookup returns CDR1 LNHDA and CDR2 SQIVND (reference sequence). Sequenced by immunoSEQ multiplex PCR; TCRdb stores in-frame clones only, minus some. The profile shows about 160,000 clones, approximately 84% of them singletons. Only one count was recorded for this clone. Input material: peripheral blood. The chain recombines TRBV19 with TRBJ2-1; D call uncertain. The clonotype comes from a man aged 40-49 years with acute or convalescent COVID-19. CDR3 nucleotide sequence: TGTGCCAGTAGCTCCGGGTCGCTCAGCTCCTACAATGAGCAGTTCTTC. Translated: CASSSGSLSSYNEQFF. The full variable domain, its missing parts supplied by reference TRBV19 and TRBJ2-1, is DGGITQSPKYLFRKEGQNVTLSCEQNLNHDAMYWYRQDPGQGLRLIYYSQIVNDFQKGDIAEGYSVSREKKESFPLTVTSAQKNPTAFYLCASSSGSLSSYNEQFFGPGTRLTVL.